This T cell receptor beta chain was found in a study of identical twins. This clonotype was detected ten times or more. Using its own MiXCR run on the 5' RACE reads, TCRdb lists one record per CDR3 protein. The sample lists 550,000 to 700,000 distinct CDR3 sequences, about 20% occurring once. The length of the CDR3 is 13 residues. After removal of 8 bases from V and 3 bases from J, the junction contained 7 bases not matched to a gene. The germline V gene has CDR1 MNHNY and CDR2 SVGAGI (reference sequence). These data also formed part of another study, on T cells expressing NK-cell markers. According to that study: The contribution of dominant NKG2C+ clonotypes to CD8+ T cells in roughly 6 donors was roughly 1.0-7.5%.

The J gene is TRBJ2-7, the V gene TRBV6-6, with TRBD1 matching 7 bases. This clonotype originated in a woman between 18 and 29 years old in good health. The sample was PBMCs. Written as DNA, the CDR3 is TGTGCCAGCGGCGCCGGGACAGACTACGAGCAGTACTTC. Its translation is CASGAGTDYEQYF.